This T cell receptor (beta chain) was documented in a study of T-cell memory formation after mild COVID-19. Background on the study: Among the donors, TCR clusters were largely specific to each donor.

The CDR3 consists of 16 residues. CDR1 and CDR2 (germline): MGHRA, YSYEKL. With V trimmed by 2 bases and J by 1 base, 8 bases remained unmatched. After 5'RACE with constant-segment primers, TCR alpha and TCR beta cDNA libraries carrying sample barcodes and UMIs were obtained. TCRdb independently ran MiXCR on the 5' RACE reads; one entry per CDR3 protein. The sample contains some 410,000 distinct CDR3 sequences, 20% to 30% of which appear only once. Regarding the study as a whole: Clones that contracted clustered mainly in CM and EM if CD4+ and in EMRA if CD8+. CD4+ bias marked clones expanding day 15 to 37, unlike balanced contracting clones.

Turning to this clonotype: Its antigen is still unknown.

The sequence was collected from an adult woman who had mild COVID-19 (a few samples of this study predate the infection). Cell type and time point are not known. The rearrangement links TRBV4-1 to TRBJ2-7; 7 nucleotides match TRBD2. The sample comprised PBMCs or a T cell subset sorted from them (not recorded which). This CDR3 is CASSQLAAGESYEQYF. CDR3 nucleotide sequence: TGCGCCAGCAGCCAATTGGCGGCGGGGGAGTCCTACGAGCAGTACTTC.